This section outlines one T cell receptor beta chain sequence together with its context. Its antigen is still unknown. Trimming shortened V by 2 bases and J by 3 bases, and 8 bases separated the two germline ends. Germline V gives CDR1 KGHSH, CDR2 LQKENI. The CDR3 runs to 13 residues. Through Arm-PCR of CDR3 regions and iRepertoire HTBI primers, TCR beta libraries were built. TCRdb ran MiXCR on the multiplex PCR reads and lists one entry per CDR3 protein. The table records 400,000 to 550,000 distinct CDR3 sequences, about 15% of them present only once. This sample is part of a study of regulatory T cells in long-lasting Graves disease. Findings and limits, study-wide: Persistent-disease Graves' patients showed less TCR diversity than new cases.

Noted time point: newly diagnosed GD, antithyroid drugs for less than 3 months. PBMC-derived RNA was used for the TCR library. This sample also belongs to another study, concerning T cells in Graves' hyperthyroidism and ophthalmopathy. That investigation notes: Primed by the HTBI set, a first-round RT-PCR was run on the TCR CDR3. Ophthalmopathy stood apart from stable hyperthyroidism in a 13 V-J model.

Sample: peripheral blood mononuclear cells (PBMCs), taken at new diagnosis, from a patient treated with antithyroid drugs. This TCR came from a woman aged 25 to 39 with Graves disease. The rearrangement uses TRBV18 and TRBJ2-7, with D unclear. CDR3 amino acids: CASSPRADYEQYF. The DNA for the CDR3 is TGTGCCAGCTCACCAAGGGCAGACTACGAGCAGTACTTC.